One sample yielded the 30 T cell receptor beta chains listed below, sequenced in a study of blood T cells in healthy people across ages. Using a J-beta primer mix together with a sample-barcoded 5' primer, a second PCR was run for about 6 to 12 cycles. MiXCR, applied by TCRdb to the 5' RACE reads, yields one record per CDR3 protein. Counted here are around 1,800,000 distinct CDR3 sequences, about two fifths occurring once; the ten biggest clones make up more than 20%. The sample taken for sequencing was blood. The source of these receptors is a human donor in good health.

This chain uses TRBV12-3 or TRBV12-4 with TRBJ1-1, with TRBD1 matching over 9 bases. CDR3 length: 13 residues. V shed 5 bases, J shed 11 bases, and the junction held 9 bases outside the gene matches. The CDR3 spells CASSPGQGRLAFF. In nucleotides, the CDR3 is TGTGCCAGCAGTCCCGGACAGGGGCGTTTGGCTTTCTTT.

The genes are TRBV5-6 and TRBJ2-1; TRBD2 agrees at 10 bases. This CDR3 region has 15 residues. V gave up 4 bases and J gave up 6 bases; unmatched junction bases: 7. Germline CDR1 and CDR2: SGHDT and YYEEEE. CDR3 protein: CASSPLAGARNEQFF. CDR3 sequence (DNA): TGTGCCAGCAGCCCTCTAGCGGGGGCGCGCAATGAGCAGTTCTTC. Supplemented by reference TRBV5-6 and TRBJ2-1, the full variable domain reads DAGVTQSPTHLIKTRGQQVTLRCSPKSGHDTVSWYQQALGQGPQFIFQYYEEEERQRGNFPDRFSGHQFPNYSSELNVNALLLGDSALYLCASSPLAGARNEQFFGPGTRLTVL.

This clonotype was counted at least ten times. This chain joins TRBV29-1 and TRBJ2-7; D remains ambiguous. Germline CDR1 SQVTM, CDR2 ANQGSEA. The length of the CDR3 is 10 residues. Deletions cut 4 bases from V and 6 bases from J, with 7 bases between. DNA for the CDR3: TGCAGCGTTGGGTCGTCCGAGCAGTACTTC. Amino acid sequence: CSVGSSEQYF.

This clonotype was picked up a small number of times. The genes are TRBV29-1 and TRBJ2-7, with D perhaps given as TRBD1 or TRBD2 (5 bases each). CDR3 size: 14 residues. Trimming stripped 7 bases from V and 2 bases from J, with 18 bases between. The germline gives CDR1 SQVTM, CDR2 ANQGSEA. CDR3 protein: CSARGMGPPYEQYF. CDR3 nucleotide sequence: TGCAGCGCCAGAGGGATGGGGCCGCCCTACGAGCAGTACTTC.

The V and J genes are TRBV18 and TRBJ1-2, with 7 bases aligning to TRBD1. The germline V gene encodes CDR1 KGHSH and CDR2 LQKENI. V lost 6 bases to trimming and J lost 10 bases; unmatched junction nucleotides: 8. CDR3 length equals 12 residues. CDR3 bases: TGTGCCAGCTCCCCAGTCGGACAGGACTACACCTTC. Protein product: CASSPVGQDYTF.

The chain carries TRBV20-1 and TRBJ2-1; the D is unclear. Germline V CDR1 and CDR2: DFQATT, SNEGSKA (reference sequence). The CDR3 is 15 residues long. Trimming took off 4 bases at V and 2 bases at J, with 15 bases between the two ends. CDR3 DNA sequence: TGCAGTGCTAACGGCCCTTCCGATCCCTACAATGAGCAGTTCTTC. Translated, it gives CSANGPSDPYNEQFF.

The CDR3 loop reads CASSPQITANTEAFF. Here the CDR3 DNA reads TGTGCCAGCAGCCCCCAAATCACAGCGAACACTGAAGCTTTCTTT. The chain couples TRBV4-2 to TRBJ1-1; D remains unclear. The CDR3 loop spans 15 amino acids. In germline, CDR1 is LGHNA, CDR2 YNFKEQ. Trimming stripped 4 bases from V and 1 base from J, with 13 bases between.

The chain links TRBV18 to TRBJ1-1, with TRBD1 as a possible D gene (5 bases). Germline CDR1 reads KGHSH; CDR2 reads LQKENI. With 6 bases removed from V and 3 bases from J, the gap between germline ends came to 11 bases. The CDR3 runs to 13 residues. The CDR3 DNA reads TGTGCCAGCTCTCCTTCGACAGACACTGAAGCTTTCTTT. Translation: CASSPSTDTEAFF.

This clonotype turned up a few times. V gene TRBV6-5 combines with J gene TRBJ2-3; 7 bases map to TRBD1. CDR3 length: 18 amino acids. J lost 1 base, V lost 3 bases, and 13 bases had no gene match. From germline, CDR1 is MNHEY and CDR2 SVGAGI. CDR3 sequence: CASSYQTGPLRGTDTQYF. The CDR3 nucleotides read TGTGCCAGCAGTTATCAGACAGGGCCCCTGCGGGGCACAGATACGCAGTATTTT.

The chain carries TRBV27 and TRBJ2-1, with 10 bases matching TRBD2. Germline V gene sequence: CDR1 MNHEY, CDR2 SMNVEV (reference sequence). Trimming at V came to 0 bases and at J to 5 bases, leaving 10 bases not matched to a gene. The CDR3 runs 18 residues. CDR3 sequence reads: CASSLSVSASGGDNEQFF. CDR3 in DNA: TGTGCCAGCAGTTTATCAGTTTCGGCTAGCGGGGGTGACAATGAGCAGTTCTTC.

The sample holds a few counts of this clonotype. This chain uses TRBV20-1 with TRBJ1-1, with D possibly matching TRBD1 (5 bases). This CDR3 has 12 amino acids. Germline CDR1 reads DFQATT; CDR2 reads SNEGSKA (reference sequence). Trimming removed 6 bases from V and 8 bases from J, with 16 bases in between. In nucleotides, the CDR3 is TGCAGTGCCACATCGAGGGGACTAGAAGCTTTCTTT. This codes for CSATSRGLEAFF.

Worth noting for this clonotype: Relative to the germline gene, one junction end is altered; a read error may explain this. This chain joins TRBV10-3 and TRBJ2-5; 7 positions match TRBD2. Germline values: CDR1 ENHRY, CDR2 SYGVKD. This CDR3 region has 14 residues. The CDR3 here is CAIREGSGRGTQYF. The CDR3 DNA sequence: TGTGCTATCAGGGAGGGGAGCGGTCGGGGGACCCAGTACTTC.

This clonotype was seen only a few times. The chain couples TRBV2 to TRBJ1-1; D might be TRBD1 (5 bases). This CDR3 has 13 amino acids. V lost 11 bases, J lost 0 bases, and 13 bases lay in between. Germline loops: CDR1 SNHLY, CDR2 FYNNEI. CDR3 nucleotides: TGTGCCGGGGCTGGAGAGATGAACACTGAAGCTTTCTTT. Its protein product is CAGAGEMNTEAFF.

This clonotype was counted a few times. This chain connects TRBV2 to TRBJ2-1; D gene uncertain. V dropped 5 bases and J dropped 6 bases, with 11 bases sitting between them. The V gene's germline CDR1 is SNHLY and CDR2 FYNNEI. CDR3 length: 13 residues. Here the CDR3 DNA reads TGTGCCAGCAGTCCCTTTCGACTCAATGAGCAGTTCTTC. Its translation is CASSPFRLNEQFF. The variable domain in full, completed from reference TRBV2 and TRBJ2-1, reads EPEVTQTPSHQVTQMGQEVILRCVPISNHLYFYWYRQILGQKVEFLVSFYNNEISEKSEIFDDQFSVERPDGSNFTLKIRSTKLEDSAMYFCASSPFRLNEQFFGPGTRLTVL.

CDR3 residues: CASKKRGVVGYTF. In DNA form, the CDR3 reads TGTGCCAGCAAAAAACGGGGTGTAGTTGGCTACACCTTC. The chain is built from TRBV6-1 and TRBJ1-2; D remains ambiguous. The CDR3 loop spans 13 amino acids. With 7 bases removed from V and 7 bases from J, the gap between germline ends came to 16 bases. Germline V gene sequence: CDR1 MNHNS, CDR2 SASEGT.

As to this clonotype: At one end, the junction sequence differs from germline, possibly due to a read error. The chain has TRBV7-9 and TRBJ1-4; the D gene is possibly TRBD1 (5 bases). Germline CDR1 is SEHNR and CDR2 is FQNEAQ (reference sequence). This CDR3 has 14 residues. For the CDR3, the DNA is TGTGCCAGTAGCCTAGAGATGGGAGGGGAAAAGCTGTTTTTT. Translated: CASSLEMGGEKLFF.

This clonotype was found a few times. V is TRBV20-1 and J is TRBJ2-7, with TRBD2 matching over 9 bases. Per the germline V gene, CDR1 is DFQATT and CDR2 is SNEGSKA (reference sequence). The CDR3 sequence is 14 residues long. V lost 1 base, J lost 1 base, and 2 bases stayed unmatched. The CDR3 here is CSARAGLASYEQYF. The DNA of the CDR3 is TGCAGTGCTAGAGCGGGACTAGCTTCCTACGAGCAGTACTTC.

The chain links TRBV7-2 to TRBJ2-6; D unclear. Germline V lookup: CDR1 SGHTA, CDR2 FQGNSA. Trimming removed 5 bases from V and 11 bases from J, with 19 bases in between. This CDR3 has 15 amino acids. The chain's CDR3 is CASSTEELTDDVLTF. For the CDR3, the DNA is TGTGCCAGCAGCACCGAAGAACTCACCGACGACGTCCTGACTTTC. The full variable domain, completed using reference TRBV7-2 and TRBJ2-6, is GAGVSQSPSNKVTEKGKDVELRCDPISGHTALYWYRQSLGQGLEFLIYFQGNSAPDKSGLPSDRFSAERTGGSVSTLTIQRTQQEDSAVYLCASSTEELTDDVLTFGAGSRLTVL.

This clonotype was detected a few times. The chain recombines TRBV7-8 with TRBJ2-1, with 7 nucleotides matching TRBD1. V shed 2 bases, J shed 8 bases, and the junction held 6 bases outside the gene matches. The length of the CDR3 is 14 residues. CDR1 SGHVS and CDR2 FQNEAQ come from the germline V gene. As DNA, the CDR3 is TGTGCCAGCAGCTTAAGCCCCGACAGGGATGAGCAGTTCTTC. Residues: CASSLSPDRDEQFF.

This clonotype appeared many times. The V and J genes are TRBV10-3 and TRBJ2-7; D may be TRBD1 (5 bases). From germline, CDR1 is ENHRY and CDR2 SYGVKD. The CDR3 is 15 residues long. V lost 1 base and J lost 3, with 13 bases in between. The CDR3 region has the DNA TGTGCCATCAGTGAGTGGGCAGGGCACTACTACGAGCAGTACTTC. Protein product: CAISEWAGHYYEQYF.

As for this clonotype: The junction and the germline gene differ at one end; a read error may be behind it. This chain connects TRBV11-2 to TRBJ2-3, with D perhaps TRBD1 or TRBD2 (6 bases each). CDR1 SGHAT and CDR2 FQNNGV come from the germline V gene. This CDR3 has 17 residues. CDR3 loop: CASSLTRGLGATDTRYF. The CDR3 DNA reads TGTGCCAGCAGCTTAACGCGGGGTCTGGGGGCGACAGATACGCGGTATTTT. Filled out from reference TRBV11-2 and TRBJ2-3, the complete variable domain reads EAGVAQSPRYKIIEKRQSVAFWCNPISGHATLYWYQQILGQGPKLLIQFQNNGVVDDSQLPKDRFSAERLKGVDSTLKIQPAKLEDSAVYLCASSLTRGLGATDTRYFGPGTRLTVL.

This clonotype is classed as medium-sized. The V gene is TRBV20-1, the J gene TRBJ2-5; the D gene is possibly TRBD2 (7 bases). Germline CDR1 DFQATT, CDR2 SNEGSKA (reference sequence). V gave up 4 bases and J gave up 2 bases, with 23 bases separating them. CDR3 size: 17 residues. CDR3 in amino acids: CSAMNYGAGAAQETQYF. The CDR3 DNA sequence: TGCAGTGCTATGAATTACGGGGCGGGGGCCGCACAAGAGACCCAGTACTTC.

V gene TRBV6-5 combines with J gene TRBJ2-6; 7 positions agree with TRBD1. Germline values: CDR1 MNHEY, CDR2 SVGAGI. Trimming took 6 bases from V and 0 from J; bases not matched to a gene: 5. The CDR3 totals 16 residues. The CDR3 sequence: CASSRDRHSGANVLTF. DNA of the CDR3: TGTGCCAGCAGCAGGGACAGACACTCTGGGGCCAACGTCCTGACTTTC.

Only one count was recorded for this clonotype. The J gene is TRBJ2-2, the V gene TRBV5-4; 9 nucleotides align to TRBD1. V lost 6 bases to trimming and J lost 4 bases; unmatched junction nucleotides: 10. CDR3 length: 16 residues. CDR1 SGHNT and CDR2 YYREEE come from the germline V gene (reference sequence). The CDR3 loop is CASTKQGARTTGELFF. The CDR3 region has the DNA TGTGCCAGCACCAAACAGGGGGCACGCACCACCGGGGAGCTGTTTTTT.

In this sample, this clonotype turned up a few times. The gene calls are TRBV4-2 and TRBJ1-2; 9 nucleotides align to TRBD1. V gave up 0 bases and J gave up 1 base; unmatched junction bases: 9. The CDR3 extends over 18 amino acids. Germline CDR1 is LGHNA and CDR2 is YNFKEQ. The CDR3 reads CASSQDPPGQGINYGYTF. CDR3 nucleotide sequence: TGTGCCAGCAGCCAAGATCCGCCGGGACAGGGCATTAACTATGGCTACACCTTC.

This clonotype appeared a few times. A read error may be the cause here, since a much bigger clone is one base away. The chain uses TRBV29-1 and TRBJ2-7; D is possibly TRBD1 or TRBD2 (5 bases each). This CDR3 is 15 amino acids long. The V end lost 5 bases, the J end lost 2 bases, and 19 bases lay between the germline ends. The germline gives CDR1 SQVTM, CDR2 ANQGSEA. The DNA of the CDR3 is TGCAGCGTTAACCCCAGGGACCGCGAACCCTACGAGCAGTACTTC. It encodes CSVNPRDREPYEQYF.

This sequence joins TRBV5-1 and TRBJ2-7; no firm D call. Germline loops: CDR1 SGHRS, CDR2 YFSETQ. Trimming removed 4 bases from V and 5 bases from J, with 13 bases in between. The CDR3 sequence is 13 residues long. CDR3 sequence: CASSDLSLNEQYF. The CDR3 DNA follows: TGCGCCAGCAGCGACCTATCCTTGAACGAGCAGTACTTC.

The chain couples TRBV6-2 or TRBV6-3 to TRBJ1-1, with D possibly being TRBD1 (6 bases). This CDR3 region has 18 residues. The germline V gene has CDR1 MNHEY and CDR2 SVGEGT. With 6 bases removed from V and 0 bases from J, the gap between germline ends came to 23 bases. This CDR3 is CASSQPPVGAGLNTEAFF. As DNA, the CDR3 is TGTGCCAGCAGCCAACCCCCGGTGGGGGCCGGGCTGAACACTGAAGCTTTCTTT.

This clonotype has only a few counts. V usage is TRBV29-1 and J usage is TRBJ1-2, with D tentatively TRBD1 (6 bases). The V gene's germline CDR1 is SQVTM and CDR2 ANQGSEA. V lost 5 bases to trimming and J lost 2 bases, with 9 bases between them. The CDR3 is made up of 12 amino acids. CDR3 protein: CSVRTENYGYTF. The CDR3 nucleotides read TGCAGCGTTCGGACAGAGAACTATGGCTACACCTTC.

In this sample, this clonotype turned up a few times. V gene TRBV6-2 or TRBV6-3 combines with J gene TRBJ2-3, with 10 bases matching TRBD1. The CDR3 length is 15 residues. V was pared by 5 bases and J by 1 base, with 3 bases of the junction left unmatched. CDR1 is MNHEY, CDR2 SVGEGT, per germline. In DNA, the CDR3 is TGTGCCAGCAGTGACAGGGGGCTTCGCACAGATACGCAGTATTTT. Translated, it gives CASSDRGLRTDTQYF.